This TCR beta chain was retrieved from a study of human T cells and chemical hapten exposure. Study results and caveats: Counts of TCRs above 1 in 1000 frequency stayed unchanged with DPC sensitization.

The CDR3 is made up of 16 amino acids. The V segment lost 2 bases and the J segment 10 bases; nucleotides outside the gene matches: 15. Germline CDR1 is MNHNS and CDR2 is SASEGT. This clonotype was seen repeatedly, ten times or more. Its matching antigen is unknown. From whole blood left unfractionated, total RNA was extracted. Individual cDNA molecules had unique molecular identifiers attached to them by the library. TCRdb ran MiXCR on the 5' RACE reads and lists one entry per CDR3 protein. The table has around 140,000 distinct CDR3 sequences, around 4.1% seen once; the top ten hold under 1.5%. The chain links TRBV6-1 to TRBJ1-1; 8 bases fit TRBD1. This clonotype was sampled from a female donor in good health. The CDR3 region has the DNA TGTGCCAGCAGTGAACCCGGACAGGGAGATTGGCCGGTAGCTTTCTTT. Residues: CASSEPGQGDWPVAFF.